The 10 T cell receptor beta chains below come from one sample, sequenced in a study of cytomegalovirus exposure and HLA in healthy donors. PCR involved 60 Vbeta and 13 Jbeta primers. Clones were sequenced by immunoSEQ multiplex PCR, and TCRdb holds only the in-frame ones, with some missing. The sample consists of about 180,000 clones, roughly 80% of them appearing once. Input material: PBMCs. The source is a woman between 50 and 59 years old in good health and CMV-seronegative.

This chain links TRBV29-1 with TRBJ2-3, with 9 bases that match TRBD2. Germline trimming cut 6 bases from V and 4 bases from J; bases unmatched to any gene: 11. The CDR3 totals 15 residues. Per the germline V gene, CDR1 is SQVTM and CDR2 is ANQGSEA. CDR3 region: CSVRTSAGRADTQYF. The CDR3 coding sequence is TGCAGCGTCCGGACTAGCGCCGGAAGGGCAGATACGCAGTATTTT.

The V gene is TRBV6-1, the J gene TRBJ2-2, with TRBD2 matching 8 bases. V gave up 1 base and J gave up 1 base; unmatched junction bases: 2. Germline V CDR1 and CDR2: MNHNS, SASEGT. The CDR3 has 16 amino acids. The CDR3 region is CASSEVLAGNTGELFF. The CDR3 DNA reads as TGTGCCAGCAGTGAAGTGCTAGCGGGGAACACCGGGGAGCTGTTTTTT.

The chain couples TRBV9 to TRBJ1-2, with 10 bases lining up with TRBD1. This CDR3 has 15 amino acids. The V gene's germline CDR1 is SGDLS and CDR2 YYNGEE. V gave up 2 bases and J gave up 6 bases; unmatched junction bases: 7. The chain's CDR3 is CASSVRDRGIDGYTF. The CDR3 DNA reads as TGTGCCAGCAGCGTTAGGGACAGGGGAATTGATGGCTACACCTTC.

V usage is TRBV7-2 and J usage is TRBJ2-5, with 12 positions matching TRBD2. Germline V gives CDR1 SGHTA, CDR2 FQGNSA. The CDR3 spans 13 residues. With V trimmed by 1 base and J by 12 bases, 3 bases remained unmatched. CDR3 sequence reads: CASSLGLAGAEYF. The CDR3 coding sequence is TGTGCCAGCAGCTTAGGACTAGCGGGGGCGGAGTACTTC.

Comments on this clone: An end of the junction differs from the germline gene, which may be a read error. The V call is TRBV28, the J call TRBJ2-7; 8 positions agree with TRBD2. The CDR3 has 14 amino acids. The germline gives CDR1 MDHEN, CDR2 SYDVKM. CDR3 residues: CVSSPAGATYEQYF. For the CDR3, the DNA is TGTGTCAGCAGCCCAGCGGGGGCCACCTACGAGCAGTACTTC. Variable domain in full (rest from reference TRBV28 and TRBJ2-7): DVKVTQSSRYLVKRTGEKVFLECVQDMDHENMFWYRQDPGLGLRLIYFSYDVKMKEKGDIPEGYSVSREKKERFSLILESASTNQTSMYLCVSSPAGATYEQYFGPGTRLTVT.

V is TRBV2 and J is TRBJ2-7; D is possibly TRBD2 (5 bases). The CDR3 has 13 residues. The V and J ends lost 8 bases and 6 bases respectively, with 17 bases between them. CDR1 is SNHLY and CDR2 is FYNNEI in the germline V gene. This chain's CDR3 is CASHREIRAEQYF. CDR3 bases: TGTGCCAGCCATAGGGAGATTAGGGCCGAGCAGTACTTC.

The chain employs TRBV19 and TRBJ1-5; 7 bases are a match to TRBD1. The CDR3 extends over 15 amino acids. The V and J ends lost 8 bases and 2 bases, in that order; junction bases with no gene match: 9. CDR1 and CDR2 (germline): LNHDA, SQIVND (reference sequence). DNA of the CDR3: TGTGCCAGTCAAACTACAGGGGTGGGCAATCAGCCCCAGCATTTT. It is translated as CASQTTGVGNQPQHF.

The chain carries TRBV7-3 and TRBJ2-1; TRBD2 is a possible D gene (6 bases). Germline loops: CDR1 SGHTA, CDR2 FQGTGA. The V gene lost 6 bases and the J gene lost 4 bases, with 13 bases spanning the gap. This CDR3 is built from 14 residues. The CDR3, as DNA: TGTGCCAGCAGACGGGTAGGGAGGTACAATGAGCAGTTCTTC. As protein: CASRRVGRYNEQFF.

The gene calls are TRBV10-3 and TRBJ1-2; no firm D call. The germline CDR1 and CDR2 sequences are ENHRY and SYGVKD. CDR3 length: 12 residues. V lost 6 bases to trimming and J lost 4 bases, with 9 bases between them. Here the CDR3 reads CAIRVQSYGYTF. The CDR3 nucleotides read TGTGCCATCAGGGTACAGAGCTATGGCTACACCTTC.

The chain uses TRBV6-5 and TRBJ1-1, with no clear D. This CDR3 has 15 amino acids. V was shortened by 0 bases and J by 6 bases, with 14 bases between the two germline ends. CDR1 is MNHEY, CDR2 SVGAGI, per germline. The CDR3: CASSYSQAPWAEAFF. CDR3 nucleotide sequence: TGTGCCAGCAGTTACTCCCAGGCTCCCTGGGCTGAAGCTTTCTTT.